Included here is one T cell receptor beta chain sequence, with context. The antigen is undetermined. The study ran its PCR with 60 Vbeta and 13 Jbeta primers. Assay used: immunoSEQ multiplex PCR; TCRdb lists only in-frame clones, some missing. Of about 210,000 clones listed, about 85% are singletons. The data are from a study of cytomegalovirus exposure and HLA in healthy donors. The study's findings and limits: Common viral pathogens seemed, in a later analysis, to connect with several of the most significant clusters. A later analysis, which compared TCR beta chains of equal frequency, found the HLA-associated ones more clonally expanded.

V lost 5 bases and J lost 4; bases outside the gene matches: 5. From germline, CDR1 is MNHEY and CDR2 SVGAGI. This CDR3 region has 15 residues. This chain links TRBV6-5 with TRBJ2-5; 12 bases are a match to TRBD2. The sample was PBMCs. This receptor was identified in a woman in her fifties or sixties in good health and CMV-seropositive. CDR3 residues: CASSRMTSGGETQYF. In nucleotides, the CDR3 is TGTGCCAGCAGTCGCATGACTAGCGGGGGAGAGACCCAGTACTTC.